The 8 T cell receptor beta chains listed next were all sequenced from one sample in a study of T cell responses to AZD1222 COVID-19 vaccine. Sequencing used immunoSEQ multiplex PCR; TCRdb keeps in-frame clones, though not all of them. The sample includes over 110,000 clones, more than 80% of them seen just once. The specimen comprised peripheral blood, sampled on day 0 of AZD1222 vaccination. The receptor source for this set is an adult in good health.

The CDR3 is CASSLDYSQPQHF. As DNA, the CDR3 is TGTGCCAGCAGTTTAGACTATAGTCAGCCCCAGCATTTT. J is TRBJ1-5 and V is TRBV12-3 or TRBV12-4; D gene unclear. This CDR3 comprises 13 residues. V lost 1 base and J 6 bases, leaving 7 bases between the germline ends.

The chain employs TRBV9 and TRBJ2-3; 8 bases line up with TRBD2. V lost 4 bases, J lost 1 base, and 5 bases stayed unmatched. Per the germline V gene, CDR1 is SGDLS and CDR2 is YYNGEE. The CDR3 covers 15 residues. Here the CDR3 reads CASSPREGGTDTQYF. CDR3 DNA sequence: TGTGCCAGCAGCCCCCGGGAGGGCGGCACAGATACGCAGTATTTT.

The table lists this clone with a few counts. This rearrangement joins TRBV5-1 to TRBJ1-4, with D uncertain. The V gene lost 0 bases and the J gene lost 4 bases, with 7 bases spanning the gap. The CDR3 loop spans 14 amino acids. The germline gives CDR1 SGHRS, CDR2 YFSETQ. Here the CDR3 reads CASSLGGFNEKLFF. The CDR3 region has the DNA TGCGCCAGCAGCTTGGGAGGCTTTAATGAAAAACTGTTTTTT.

V and J are TRBV2 and TRBJ2-3; 14 bases fit TRBD2. V lost 4 bases and J lost 7; bases outside the gene matches: 4. Germline CDR1 reads SNHLY; CDR2 reads FYNNEI. The CDR3 length is 15 residues. CDR3 in DNA: TGTGCCAGCAGTGGGGGACTAGCGGGAGAAAATACGCAGTATTTT. It is translated as CASSGGLAGENTQYF.

This clone was detected only a few times. V is TRBV7-9 and J is TRBJ2-7; D not resolved. There are 13 residues in the CDR3. Germline lookup yields CDR1 SEHNR and CDR2 FQNEAQ (reference sequence). V lost 4 bases, J lost 3 bases, and 10 bases lay in between. The CDR3 nucleotides are TGTGCCAGCAGCTCTAGGACGAGCTACGAGCAGTACTTC. This gives the protein CASSSRTSYEQYF.

V usage is TRBV6-5 and J usage is TRBJ1-5, with 7 bases matching TRBD1. Germline V lookup: CDR1 MNHEY, CDR2 SVGAGI. The V and J ends lost 6 bases and 7 bases, in that order; junction bases with no gene match: 6. The CDR3 has 13 amino acids. The CDR3 loop is CASSHDRAQPQHF. For the CDR3, the DNA is TGTGCCAGCAGCCACGACAGGGCCCAGCCCCAGCATTTT.

This chain uses TRBV30 with TRBJ2-3, with D uncertain. Germline values: CDR1 GTSNPN, CDR2 SVGIG (reference sequence). The CDR3 consists of 15 residues. Between the trimmed V and J ends, which lost 3 bases and 2 bases, there was a span of 15 bases. Here the CDR3 DNA reads TGTGCCTGGAGGGCCCTAGTCCTTAACACAGATACGCAGTATTTT. It translates to CAWRALVLNTDTQYF.

The chain employs TRBV13 and TRBJ2-7; 12 bases agree with TRBD2. CDR3 size: 16 residues. Germline CDR1 PRHDT, CDR2 FYEKMQ (reference sequence). The V segment lost 5 bases and the J segment 2 bases; nucleotides outside the gene matches: 7. This CDR3 is CASSPRTSGNAYEQYF. DNA for the CDR3: TGTGCCAGCAGCCCGAGGACTAGCGGGAACGCCTACGAGCAGTACTTC.